This T cell receptor beta chain came from a study of molecular identifiers for immune sequencing clone quantification (dated by TCRdb to the late 2010s). Describing the broader study: For a replicate experiment, RNA from around 18,000 or 91,000 naive CD8 T cells was divided into five aliquots, and four of the five aliquots were sequenced. This methods study benchmarked molecular-identifier clustering-based TCR repertoire sequencing (MIDCIRS) and TCR RNA copy counting, using CD8 T cells to do so. General conclusions and limits of the study: Spiked-in Jurkat TCR RNA equivalent to a single cell was reported to be detectable even among 850,000 to 1,000,000 naive CD8 T cells. Without barcode sub-clustering, chimeric consensus sequences inflated TCR diversity; chimeras reached as high as 47%. Modeling gave roughly 3 recovered TCR RNA copies per cell versus roughly 10 by digital PCR, implying approximately 30% capture efficiency. In CMV-specific effector cells, clones with more than 20 RNA copies accounted for over 97% of molecules, whereas in naive cells such clones accounted for under 1%. Highly expanded clone sizes could be underestimated because identical TCR molecules may share a barcode. The naive libraries included spiked-in Jurkat TCR RNA (roughly 9 copies' worth), and this RNA is not part of the donor repertoire.

To prepare the library, PCR was applied. Sequencing was carried out with an Illumina HiSeq 4000. Preparation of bulk TCR libraries followed a previously described approach, with the TCR primers listed in Table S5. Purification of total RNA was performed with the Qiagen AllPrep DNA/RNA kit. Reads from multiple sequencing runs of the same library were pooled before analysis. The study's own analysis went as follows. Reads were retained only if an exact TCR constant sequence was present, and the retained reads were trimmed to 150 nt and grouped according to their 12-nt molecular barcodes. Reads inside each barcode group were sub-clustered using a 15% Levenshtein threshold, and a quality-weighted consensus sequence was constructed for each RNA molecule. Non-functional sequences were filtered out, along with any lower-count sequence sitting one edit away from another sequence. On the basis of fitting two negative binomial distributions, barcode sub-clusters with fewer than 20% of the maximum read count were discarded. The public reads were reprocessed in TCRdb via fastp at Q25 and MiXCR, keeping in-frame beta chains. Each record represents a unique CDR3 protein, reported with the most common genes and DNA among its rows. The V and J calls reflect TCRdb's pipeline rather than the authors' work. Here the sample has 460,000 or so distinct CDR3 sequences; roughly 23% occur a single time. About 0.84% of the sample goes to the ten largest clones.

This clonotype has more than one count but fewer than ten. The antigen it recognizes is unknown. Base-call qualities are not available, and no considerably larger clone is one nucleotide away. Libraries of naive CD8 T cells were built from 20,000 to 1,000,000 sorted cells, with 10%, 30% or 50% of the purified RNA used. Naive CD8 T cells, defined as CD8+CD4-CCR7+CD45RA+, were FACS-sorted into RLT Plus buffer on a BD FACSAria II. To test detection sensitivity, Jurkat RNA equal to approximately 10 TCR copies was added to samples of about 20,000-1,000,000 naive CD8 T cells. Enrichment of CD8 T cells was done with RosetteSep CD8+ T Cell Enrichment Cocktail plus Ficoll-Paque, and ACK red cell lysis came afterward. As encoded in the germline V gene, CDR1 is SGHAT while CDR2 is FQNNGV. The junction carries 9 bases between V and J, which are trimmed by 1 base and 2 bases respectively. Its CDR3 holds 14 amino acids, cysteine through phenylalanine. The CDR3 DNA has 42 bases and is translated from base 1.

Rearrangement joined TRBV11-2 to TRBJ2-7; the D gene cannot be named for sure. The receptor's source is a human donor in good health. Some libraries in this study had Jurkat cell RNA spiked in. Sequenced material: naive CD8+ T cells from blood, with Jurkat cell RNA spiked in. The sample's cell subset or site, from its label and the paper: FACS-sorted CD8+CD4-CCR7+CD45RA+ naive T cells. At the DNA level, the sequence is TGTGCCAGCAGCTTAGGTGTTGAAACCTACGAGCAGTACTTC. Translated, this gives CASSLGVETYEQYF.